This paragraph reports one TCR beta chain. The germline V gene has CDR1 LNHDA and CDR2 SQIVND (reference sequence). The CDR3 is made up of 12 amino acids. V lost 6 bases and J 12 bases, leaving 15 bases between the germline ends. This specimen belongs to a study of blood T cell repertoires in COVID-19. At the level of the study: Samples came from the United States, Italy and Spain, spanning acute and convalescent COVID-19. PBMCs, B-cell-depleted T cells, or T cells were the source of the cDNA or gDNA that made up the material.

In the authors' methods: Estimates of nucleated cell counts were drawn from the amplification of reference gene primers. The data were produced by immunoSEQ multiplex PCR, yet TCRdb's version contains in-frame clones alone and is incomplete. The DNA was the basis for D and trimming; V, J and clone size are from that table. Seen here are 97,000 or so clones, around 90% observed once, and the top ten hold approximately 5.4%. The specimen sequenced was peripheral blood. The chain uses TRBV19 and TRBJ1-5; D gene unclear. This TCR derives from a woman aged 45-65 years with COVID-19, enrolled during active disease. The CDR3 spells CASSTSGGLQHF. The CDR3 bases are TGTGCCAGTAGCACATCCGGAGGGCTCCAGCATTTT.